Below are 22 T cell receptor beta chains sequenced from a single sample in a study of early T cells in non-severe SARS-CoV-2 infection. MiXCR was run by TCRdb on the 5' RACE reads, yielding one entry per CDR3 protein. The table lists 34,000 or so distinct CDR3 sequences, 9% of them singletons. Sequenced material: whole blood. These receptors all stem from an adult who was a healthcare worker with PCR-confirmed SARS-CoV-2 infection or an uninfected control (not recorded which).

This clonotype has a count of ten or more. The CDR3 sequence: CASSRDSFYEQYF. The DNA of the CDR3 is TGTGCCAGCAGCCGGGACAGCTTCTACGAGCAGTACTTC. This chain links TRBV7-2 with TRBJ2-7; 7 nucleotides agree with TRBD1. CDR3 length equals 13 residues. The ends lost 5 bases at V and 3 bases at J; junction bases unmatched: 4. Germline CDR1 is SGHTA and CDR2 is FQGNSA.

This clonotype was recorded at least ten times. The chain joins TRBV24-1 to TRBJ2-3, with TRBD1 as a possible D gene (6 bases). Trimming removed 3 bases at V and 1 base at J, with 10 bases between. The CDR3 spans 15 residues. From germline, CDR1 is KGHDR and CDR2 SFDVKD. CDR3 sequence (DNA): TGTGCCACCAGTGATCAGGGGCAACGCACAGATACGCAGTATTTT. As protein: CATSDQGQRTDTQYF.

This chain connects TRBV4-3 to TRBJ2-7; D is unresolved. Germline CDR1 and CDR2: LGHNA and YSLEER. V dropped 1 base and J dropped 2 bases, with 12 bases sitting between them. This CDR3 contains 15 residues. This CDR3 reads CASSQGLGSPYEQYF. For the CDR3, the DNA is TGCGCCAGCAGCCAAGGGCTTGGATCGCCCTACGAGCAGTACTTC.

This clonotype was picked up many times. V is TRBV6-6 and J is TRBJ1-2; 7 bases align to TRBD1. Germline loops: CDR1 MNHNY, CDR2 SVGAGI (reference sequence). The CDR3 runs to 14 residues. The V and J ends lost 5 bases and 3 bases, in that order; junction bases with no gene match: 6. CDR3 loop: CASSPRQGYYGYTF. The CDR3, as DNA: TGTGCCAGCAGTCCCCGACAGGGATACTATGGCTACACCTTC.

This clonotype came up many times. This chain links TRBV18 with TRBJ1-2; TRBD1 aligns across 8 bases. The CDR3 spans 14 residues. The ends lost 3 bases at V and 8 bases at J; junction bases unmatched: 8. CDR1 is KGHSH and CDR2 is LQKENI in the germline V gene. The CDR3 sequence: CASSPGQGAGGYTF. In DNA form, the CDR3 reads TGTGCCAGCTCACCGGGGCAGGGGGCTGGAGGCTACACCTTC.

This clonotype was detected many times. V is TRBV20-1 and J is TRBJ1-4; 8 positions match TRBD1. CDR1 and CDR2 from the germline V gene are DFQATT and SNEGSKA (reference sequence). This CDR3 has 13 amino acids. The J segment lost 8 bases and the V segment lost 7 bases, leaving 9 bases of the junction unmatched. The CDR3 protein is CSGTQGGSEKLFF. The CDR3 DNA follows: TGCAGTGGAACACAGGGGGGAAGCGAAAAACTGTTTTTT.

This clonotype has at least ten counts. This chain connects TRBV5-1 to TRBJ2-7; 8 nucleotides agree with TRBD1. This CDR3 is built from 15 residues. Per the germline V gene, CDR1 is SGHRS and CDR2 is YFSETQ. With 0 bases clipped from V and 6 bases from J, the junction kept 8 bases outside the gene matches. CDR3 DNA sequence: TGCGCCAGCAGCTTGGGCCTTAACGGACAGGGCGAGCAGTACTTC. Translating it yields CASSLGLNGQGEQYF. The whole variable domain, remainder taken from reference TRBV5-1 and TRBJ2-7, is KAGVTQTPRYLIKTRGQQVTLSCSPISGHRSVSWYQQTPGQGLQFLFEYFSETQRNKGNFPGRFSGRQFSNSRSEMNVSTLELGDSALYLCASSLGLNGQGEQYFGPGTRLTVT.

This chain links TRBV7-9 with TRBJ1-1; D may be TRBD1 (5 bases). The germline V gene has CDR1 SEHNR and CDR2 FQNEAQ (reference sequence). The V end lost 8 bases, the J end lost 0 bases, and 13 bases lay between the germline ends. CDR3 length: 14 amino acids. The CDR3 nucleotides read TGTGCCAGCCTCTCTAGACAGATGAACACTGAAGCTTTCTTT. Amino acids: CASLSRQMNTEAFF.

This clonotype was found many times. The CDR3 loop reads CASSQTTEPVYGYTF. The DNA for the CDR3 is TGCGCCAGCAGCCAAACAACAGAGCCCGTCTATGGCTACACCTTC. V gene TRBV4-3 combines with J gene TRBJ1-2; D is undetermined. V dropped 2 bases and J dropped 4 bases, with 14 bases sitting between them. The CDR3 runs to 15 residues. The germline gives CDR1 LGHNA, CDR2 YSLEER.

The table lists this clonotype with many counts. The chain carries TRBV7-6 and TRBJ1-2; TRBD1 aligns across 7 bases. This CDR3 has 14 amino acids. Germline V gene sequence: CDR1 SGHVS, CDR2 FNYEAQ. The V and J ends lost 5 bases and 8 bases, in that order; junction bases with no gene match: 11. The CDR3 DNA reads TGTGCCAGCAGCGGGGGGACAGACCAGGCCGGCTACACCTTC. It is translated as CASSGGTDQAGYTF.

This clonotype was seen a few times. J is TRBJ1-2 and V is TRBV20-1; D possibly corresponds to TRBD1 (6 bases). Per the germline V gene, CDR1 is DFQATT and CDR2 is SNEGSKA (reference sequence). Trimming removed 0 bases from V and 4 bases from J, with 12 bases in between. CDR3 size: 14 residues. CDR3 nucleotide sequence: TGCAGTGCTAGAGAAACAGGGTTGGCCTATGGCTACACCTTC. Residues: CSARETGLAYGYTF.

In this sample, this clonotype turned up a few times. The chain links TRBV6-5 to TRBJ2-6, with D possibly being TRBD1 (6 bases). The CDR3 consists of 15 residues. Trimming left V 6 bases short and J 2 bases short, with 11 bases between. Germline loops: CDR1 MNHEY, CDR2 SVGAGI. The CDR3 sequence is CASRPQGTGANVLTF. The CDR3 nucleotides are TGTGCCAGCAGGCCACAGGGAACTGGGGCCAACGTCCTGACTTTC.

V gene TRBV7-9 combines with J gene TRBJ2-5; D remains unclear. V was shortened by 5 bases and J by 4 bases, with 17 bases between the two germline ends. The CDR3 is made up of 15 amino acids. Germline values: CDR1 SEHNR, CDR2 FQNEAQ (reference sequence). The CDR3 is CASSPGPARGETQYF. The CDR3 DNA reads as TGTGCCAGCAGCCCAGGTCCAGCCCGTGGAGAGACCCAGTACTTC.

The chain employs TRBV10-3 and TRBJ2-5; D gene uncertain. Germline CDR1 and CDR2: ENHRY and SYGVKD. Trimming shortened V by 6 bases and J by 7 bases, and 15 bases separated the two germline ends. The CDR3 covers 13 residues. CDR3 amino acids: CAIRNALVGTQYF. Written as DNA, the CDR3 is TGTGCCATCAGGAACGCCCTGGTGGGGACCCAGTACTTC.

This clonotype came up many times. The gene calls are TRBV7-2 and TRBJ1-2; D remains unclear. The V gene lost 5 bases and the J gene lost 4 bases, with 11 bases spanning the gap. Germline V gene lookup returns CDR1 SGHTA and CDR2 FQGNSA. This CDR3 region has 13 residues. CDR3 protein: CASSRQDFYGYTF. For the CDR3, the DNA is TGTGCCAGCAGCCGCCAAGACTTCTATGGCTACACCTTC.

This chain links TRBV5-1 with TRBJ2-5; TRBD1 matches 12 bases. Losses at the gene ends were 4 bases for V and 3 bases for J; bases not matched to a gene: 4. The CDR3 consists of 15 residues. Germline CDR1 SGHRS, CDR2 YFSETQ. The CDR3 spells CASSGGTGGEETQYF. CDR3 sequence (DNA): TGCGCCAGCAGCGGAGGGACAGGGGGCGAAGAGACCCAGTACTTC.

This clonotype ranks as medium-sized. The CDR3 bases are TGTGCCAGCCGCCGGAAGAGGGGGCAGGTAGAGACCCAGTACTTC. Protein: CASRRKRGQVETQYF. The J gene is TRBJ2-5, the V gene TRBV7-8; TRBD1 matches 7 bases. The V gene's germline CDR1 is SGHVS and CDR2 FQNEAQ. With V trimmed by 8 bases and J by 4 bases, 13 bases remained unmatched. There are 15 residues in the CDR3.

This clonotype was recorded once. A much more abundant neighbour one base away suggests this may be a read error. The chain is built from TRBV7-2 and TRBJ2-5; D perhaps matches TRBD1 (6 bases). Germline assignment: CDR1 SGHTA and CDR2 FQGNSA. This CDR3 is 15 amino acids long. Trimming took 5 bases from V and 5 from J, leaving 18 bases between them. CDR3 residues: CASSPIGGQAETQYF. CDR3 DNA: TGTGCCAGCAGCCCCATAGGGGGTCAAGCGGAGACCCAGTACTTC.

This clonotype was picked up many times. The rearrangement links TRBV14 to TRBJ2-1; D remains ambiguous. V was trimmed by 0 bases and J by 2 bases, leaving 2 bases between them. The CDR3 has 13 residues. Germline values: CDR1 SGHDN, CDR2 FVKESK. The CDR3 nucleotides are TGTGCCAGCAGCCAAGATACCTACAATGAGCAGTTCTTC. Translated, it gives CASSQDTYNEQFF.

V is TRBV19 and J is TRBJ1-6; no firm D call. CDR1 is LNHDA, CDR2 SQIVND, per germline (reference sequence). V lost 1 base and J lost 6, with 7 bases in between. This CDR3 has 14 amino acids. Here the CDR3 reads CASSIGEGNSPLHF. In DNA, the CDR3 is TGTGCCAGTAGTATAGGGGAAGGTAATTCACCCCTCCACTTT.

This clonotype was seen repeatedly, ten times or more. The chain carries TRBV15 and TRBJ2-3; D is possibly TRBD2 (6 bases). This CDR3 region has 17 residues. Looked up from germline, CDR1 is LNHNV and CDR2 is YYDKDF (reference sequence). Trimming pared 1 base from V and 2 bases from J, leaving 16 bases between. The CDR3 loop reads CATSRVKGLRPTDTQYF. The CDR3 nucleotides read TGTGCCACCAGCAGAGTTAAGGGACTCCGCCCCACAGATACGCAGTATTTT.

The CDR3 loop is CASRPRPSGGVDEQFF. The CDR3 DNA reads TGTGCCAGCAGACCGAGACCTAGCGGGGGGGTCGATGAGCAGTTCTTC. The J gene is TRBJ2-1, the V gene TRBV6-5, with 12 bases fitting TRBD2. Germline V lookup: CDR1 MNHEY, CDR2 SVGAGI. The CDR3 is 16 amino acids. J lost 8 bases, V lost 6 bases, and 11 bases had no gene match.